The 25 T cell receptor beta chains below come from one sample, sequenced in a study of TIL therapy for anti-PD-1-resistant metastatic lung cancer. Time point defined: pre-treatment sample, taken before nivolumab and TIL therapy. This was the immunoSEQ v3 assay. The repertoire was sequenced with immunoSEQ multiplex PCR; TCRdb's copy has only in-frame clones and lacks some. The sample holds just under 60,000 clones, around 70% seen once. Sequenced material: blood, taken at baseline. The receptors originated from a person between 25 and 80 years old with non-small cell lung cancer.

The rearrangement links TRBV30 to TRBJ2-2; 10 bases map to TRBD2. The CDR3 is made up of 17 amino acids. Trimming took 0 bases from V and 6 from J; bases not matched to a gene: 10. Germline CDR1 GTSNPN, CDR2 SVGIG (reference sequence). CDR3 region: CAWSVLSASGRPGELFF. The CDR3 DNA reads TGTGCCTGGAGTGTACTATCGGCTAGCGGGAGACCCGGGGAGCTGTTTTTT. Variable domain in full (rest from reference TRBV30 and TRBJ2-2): SQTIHQWPATLVQPVGSPLSLECTVEGTSNPNLYWYRQAAGRGLQLLFYSVGIGQISSEVPQNLSASRPQDRQFILSSKKLLLSDSGFYLCAWSVLSASGRPGELFFGEGSRLTVL.

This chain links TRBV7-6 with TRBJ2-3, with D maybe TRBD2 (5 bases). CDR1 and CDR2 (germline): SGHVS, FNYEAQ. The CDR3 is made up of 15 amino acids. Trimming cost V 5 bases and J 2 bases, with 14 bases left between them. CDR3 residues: CASSDVAGNTDTQYF. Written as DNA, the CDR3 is TGTGCCAGCAGCGATGTTGCGGGCAACACAGATACGCAGTATTTT.

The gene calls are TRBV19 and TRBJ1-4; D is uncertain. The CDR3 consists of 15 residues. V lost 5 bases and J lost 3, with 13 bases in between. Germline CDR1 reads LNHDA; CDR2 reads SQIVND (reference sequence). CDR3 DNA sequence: TGTGCCAGTAGTCCCCGTGTGGGCTCTAATGAAAAACTGTTTTTT. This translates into CASSPRVGSNEKLFF.

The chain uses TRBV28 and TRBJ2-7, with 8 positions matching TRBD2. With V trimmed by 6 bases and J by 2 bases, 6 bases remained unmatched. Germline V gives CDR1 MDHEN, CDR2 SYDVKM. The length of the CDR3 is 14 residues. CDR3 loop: CASRLAGDAYEQYF. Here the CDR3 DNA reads TGTGCCAGCAGGCTAGCGGGCGACGCCTACGAGCAGTACTTC.

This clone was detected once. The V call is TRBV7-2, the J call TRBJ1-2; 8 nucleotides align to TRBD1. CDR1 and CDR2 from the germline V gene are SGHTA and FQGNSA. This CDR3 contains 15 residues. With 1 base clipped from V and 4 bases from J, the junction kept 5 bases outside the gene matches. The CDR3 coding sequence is TGTGCCAGCAGCTTAGATCGCCAGGGGGCCTATGGCTACACCTTC. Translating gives CASSLDRQGAYGYTF.

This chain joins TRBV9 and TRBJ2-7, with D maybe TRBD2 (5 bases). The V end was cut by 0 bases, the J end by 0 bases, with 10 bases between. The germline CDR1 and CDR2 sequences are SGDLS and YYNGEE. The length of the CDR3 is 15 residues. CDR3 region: CASSVAPGTSYEQYF. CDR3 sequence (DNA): TGTGCCAGCAGCGTAGCTCCGGGAACCTCCTACGAGCAGTACTTC.

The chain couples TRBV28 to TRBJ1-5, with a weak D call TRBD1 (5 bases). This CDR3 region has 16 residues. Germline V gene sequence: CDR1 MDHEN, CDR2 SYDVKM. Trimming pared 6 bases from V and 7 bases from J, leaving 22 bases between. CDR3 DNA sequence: TGTGCCAGCAGCCCGGCGGGCCAAGGGGTGGAGCAGCCCCAGCATTTT. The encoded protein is CASSPAGQGVEQPQHF.

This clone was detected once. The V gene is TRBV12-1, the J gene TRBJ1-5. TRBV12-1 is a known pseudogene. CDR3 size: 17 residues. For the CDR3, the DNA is TGTGCCAGCAGCTTTCTCCAACCCTCTAGGGGCAATCAGCCCCAGCATTTT. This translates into CASSFLQPSRGNQPQHF.

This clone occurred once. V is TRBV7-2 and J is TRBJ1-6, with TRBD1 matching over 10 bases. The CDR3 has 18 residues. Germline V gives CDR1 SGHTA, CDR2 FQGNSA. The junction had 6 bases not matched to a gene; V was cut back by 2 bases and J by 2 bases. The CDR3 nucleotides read TGTGCCAGCAGCTTAATGACAGGGGGCGCTCCCTATAATTCACCCCTCCACTTT. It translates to CASSLMTGGAPYNSPLHF.

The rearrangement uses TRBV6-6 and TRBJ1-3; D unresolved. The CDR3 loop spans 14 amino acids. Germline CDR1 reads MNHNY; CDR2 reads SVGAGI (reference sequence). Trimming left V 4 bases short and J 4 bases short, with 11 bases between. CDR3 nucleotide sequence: TGTGCCAGCAGTTCCGGGAGTGGAGGAAACACCATATATTTT. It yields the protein CASSSGSGGNTIYF.

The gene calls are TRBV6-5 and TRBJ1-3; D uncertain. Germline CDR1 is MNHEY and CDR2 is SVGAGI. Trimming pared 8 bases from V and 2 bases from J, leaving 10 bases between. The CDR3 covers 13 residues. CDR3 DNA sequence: TGTGCCAGCCAGCGCGGGGCTGGAAACACCATATATTTT. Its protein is CASQRGAGNTIYF.

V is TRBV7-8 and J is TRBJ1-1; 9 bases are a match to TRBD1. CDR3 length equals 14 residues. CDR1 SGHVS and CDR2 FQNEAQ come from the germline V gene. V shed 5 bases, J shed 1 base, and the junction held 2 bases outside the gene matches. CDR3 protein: CASSTGQGNTEAFF. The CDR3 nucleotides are TGTGCCAGCAGCACGGGACAGGGGAACACTGAAGCTTTCTTT.

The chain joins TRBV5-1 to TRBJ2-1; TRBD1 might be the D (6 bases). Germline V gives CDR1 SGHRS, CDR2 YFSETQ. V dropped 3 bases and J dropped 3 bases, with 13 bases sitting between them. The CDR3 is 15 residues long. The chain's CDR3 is CASSSGQTGYNEQFF. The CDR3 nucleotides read TGCGCCAGCAGCTCCGGACAGACGGGCTACAATGAGCAGTTCTTC. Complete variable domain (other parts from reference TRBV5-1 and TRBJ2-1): KAGVTQTPRYLIKTRGQQVTLSCSPISGHRSVSWYQQTPGQGLQFLFEYFSETQRNKGNFPGRFSGRQFSNSRSEMNVSTLELGDSALYLCASSSGQTGYNEQFFGPGTRLTVL.

In DNA, the CDR3 is TGTGCCAGCAGTTTATATGGGGATACGCAGTATTTT. This sequence encodes CASSLYGDTQYF. The chain joins TRBV28 to TRBJ2-3; D not resolved. This CDR3 spans 12 amino acids. The V end lost 1 base, the J end lost 6 bases, and 5 bases lay between the germline ends. Germline V gives CDR1 MDHEN, CDR2 SYDVKM.

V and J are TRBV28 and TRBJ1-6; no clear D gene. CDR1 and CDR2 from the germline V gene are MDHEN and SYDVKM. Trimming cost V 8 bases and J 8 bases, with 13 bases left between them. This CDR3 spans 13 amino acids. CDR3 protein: CASGTDGYSPLHF. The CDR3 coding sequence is TGTGCCAGCGGAACAGACGGGTATTCACCCCTCCACTTT.

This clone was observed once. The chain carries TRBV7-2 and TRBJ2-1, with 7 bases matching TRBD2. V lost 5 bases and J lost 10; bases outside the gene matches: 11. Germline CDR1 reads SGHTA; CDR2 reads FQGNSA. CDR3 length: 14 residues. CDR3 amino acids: CASSPYAGTTEQFF. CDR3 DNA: TGTGCCAGCAGCCCTTACGCGGGGACTACCGAGCAGTTCTTC.

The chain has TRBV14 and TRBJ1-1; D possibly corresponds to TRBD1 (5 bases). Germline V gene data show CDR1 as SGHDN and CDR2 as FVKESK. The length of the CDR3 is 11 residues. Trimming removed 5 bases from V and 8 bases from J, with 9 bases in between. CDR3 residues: CASSVGGEAFF. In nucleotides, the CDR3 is TGTGCCAGCAGCGTGGGGGGGGAAGCTTTCTTT. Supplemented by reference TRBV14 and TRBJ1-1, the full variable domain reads EAGVTQFPSHSVIEKGQTVTLRCDPISGHDNLYWYRRVMGKEIKFLLHFVKESKQDESGMPNNRFLAERTGGTYSTLKVQPAELEDSGVYFCASSVGGEAFFGQGTRLTVV.

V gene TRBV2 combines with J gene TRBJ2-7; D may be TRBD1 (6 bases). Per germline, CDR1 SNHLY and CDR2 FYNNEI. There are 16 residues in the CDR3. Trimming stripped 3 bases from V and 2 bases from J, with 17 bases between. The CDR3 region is CASSDSGRGPTYEQYF. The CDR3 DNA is TGTGCCAGCAGTGACTCCGGCAGGGGCCCCACCTACGAGCAGTACTTC.

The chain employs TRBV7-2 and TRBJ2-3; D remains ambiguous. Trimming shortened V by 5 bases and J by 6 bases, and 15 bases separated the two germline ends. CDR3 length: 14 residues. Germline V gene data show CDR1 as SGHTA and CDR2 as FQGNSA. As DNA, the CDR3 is TGTGCCAGCAGCCGCCCCTTCCCGAGTGATACGCAGTATTTT. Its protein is CASSRPFPSDTQYF.

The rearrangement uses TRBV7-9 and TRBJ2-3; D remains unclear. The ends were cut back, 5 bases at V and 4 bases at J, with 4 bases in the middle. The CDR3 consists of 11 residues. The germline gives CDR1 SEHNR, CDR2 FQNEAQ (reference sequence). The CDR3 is CASSPADTQYF. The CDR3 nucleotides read TGTGCCAGCAGCCCCGCAGATACGCAGTATTTT. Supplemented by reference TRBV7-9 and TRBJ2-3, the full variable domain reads DTGVSQNPRHKITKRGQNVTFRCDPISEHNRLYWYRQTLGQGPEFLTYFQNEAQLEKSRLLSDRFSAERPKGSFSTLEIQRTEQGDSAMYLCASSPADTQYFGPGTRLTVL.

In nucleotides, the CDR3 is TGTGCCAGCAGCACAAACGGGGGTACCTCCTACGAGCAGTACTTC. It specifies CASSTNGGTSYEQYF. V is TRBV7-2 and J is TRBJ2-7; D is perhaps TRBD2 (6 bases). Per the germline V gene, CDR1 is SGHTA and CDR2 is FQGNSA. Trimming left V 5 bases short and J 0 bases short, with 14 bases between. The CDR3 contains 15 residues.

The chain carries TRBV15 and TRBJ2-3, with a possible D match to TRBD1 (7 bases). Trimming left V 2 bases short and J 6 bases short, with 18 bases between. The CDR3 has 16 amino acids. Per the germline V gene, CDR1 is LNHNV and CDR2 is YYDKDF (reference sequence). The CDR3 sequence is CATSRNLAPQGDTQYF. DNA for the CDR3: TGTGCCACCAGCAGAAACCTAGCGCCACAGGGGGATACGCAGTATTTT.

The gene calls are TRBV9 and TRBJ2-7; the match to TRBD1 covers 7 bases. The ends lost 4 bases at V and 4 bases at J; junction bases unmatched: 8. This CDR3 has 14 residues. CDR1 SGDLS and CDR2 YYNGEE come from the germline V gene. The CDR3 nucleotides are TGTGCCAGCAGCCTTGGACAGGCCGGTTACGAGCAGTACTTC. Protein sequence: CASSLGQAGYEQYF.

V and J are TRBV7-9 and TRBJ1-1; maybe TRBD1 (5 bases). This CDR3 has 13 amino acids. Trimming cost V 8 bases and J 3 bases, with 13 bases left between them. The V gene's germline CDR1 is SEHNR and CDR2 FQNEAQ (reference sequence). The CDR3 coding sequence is TGTGCCAGCGGGCGGGTAGGGGACACTGAAGCTTTCTTT. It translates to CASGRVGDTEAFF.

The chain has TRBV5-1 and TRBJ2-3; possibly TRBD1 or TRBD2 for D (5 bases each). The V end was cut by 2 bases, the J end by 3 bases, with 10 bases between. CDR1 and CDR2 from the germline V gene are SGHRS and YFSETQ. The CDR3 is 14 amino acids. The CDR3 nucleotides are TGCGCCAGCAGCTTCGGGGCTAGTACAGATACGCAGTATTTT. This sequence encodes CASSFGASTDTQYF.